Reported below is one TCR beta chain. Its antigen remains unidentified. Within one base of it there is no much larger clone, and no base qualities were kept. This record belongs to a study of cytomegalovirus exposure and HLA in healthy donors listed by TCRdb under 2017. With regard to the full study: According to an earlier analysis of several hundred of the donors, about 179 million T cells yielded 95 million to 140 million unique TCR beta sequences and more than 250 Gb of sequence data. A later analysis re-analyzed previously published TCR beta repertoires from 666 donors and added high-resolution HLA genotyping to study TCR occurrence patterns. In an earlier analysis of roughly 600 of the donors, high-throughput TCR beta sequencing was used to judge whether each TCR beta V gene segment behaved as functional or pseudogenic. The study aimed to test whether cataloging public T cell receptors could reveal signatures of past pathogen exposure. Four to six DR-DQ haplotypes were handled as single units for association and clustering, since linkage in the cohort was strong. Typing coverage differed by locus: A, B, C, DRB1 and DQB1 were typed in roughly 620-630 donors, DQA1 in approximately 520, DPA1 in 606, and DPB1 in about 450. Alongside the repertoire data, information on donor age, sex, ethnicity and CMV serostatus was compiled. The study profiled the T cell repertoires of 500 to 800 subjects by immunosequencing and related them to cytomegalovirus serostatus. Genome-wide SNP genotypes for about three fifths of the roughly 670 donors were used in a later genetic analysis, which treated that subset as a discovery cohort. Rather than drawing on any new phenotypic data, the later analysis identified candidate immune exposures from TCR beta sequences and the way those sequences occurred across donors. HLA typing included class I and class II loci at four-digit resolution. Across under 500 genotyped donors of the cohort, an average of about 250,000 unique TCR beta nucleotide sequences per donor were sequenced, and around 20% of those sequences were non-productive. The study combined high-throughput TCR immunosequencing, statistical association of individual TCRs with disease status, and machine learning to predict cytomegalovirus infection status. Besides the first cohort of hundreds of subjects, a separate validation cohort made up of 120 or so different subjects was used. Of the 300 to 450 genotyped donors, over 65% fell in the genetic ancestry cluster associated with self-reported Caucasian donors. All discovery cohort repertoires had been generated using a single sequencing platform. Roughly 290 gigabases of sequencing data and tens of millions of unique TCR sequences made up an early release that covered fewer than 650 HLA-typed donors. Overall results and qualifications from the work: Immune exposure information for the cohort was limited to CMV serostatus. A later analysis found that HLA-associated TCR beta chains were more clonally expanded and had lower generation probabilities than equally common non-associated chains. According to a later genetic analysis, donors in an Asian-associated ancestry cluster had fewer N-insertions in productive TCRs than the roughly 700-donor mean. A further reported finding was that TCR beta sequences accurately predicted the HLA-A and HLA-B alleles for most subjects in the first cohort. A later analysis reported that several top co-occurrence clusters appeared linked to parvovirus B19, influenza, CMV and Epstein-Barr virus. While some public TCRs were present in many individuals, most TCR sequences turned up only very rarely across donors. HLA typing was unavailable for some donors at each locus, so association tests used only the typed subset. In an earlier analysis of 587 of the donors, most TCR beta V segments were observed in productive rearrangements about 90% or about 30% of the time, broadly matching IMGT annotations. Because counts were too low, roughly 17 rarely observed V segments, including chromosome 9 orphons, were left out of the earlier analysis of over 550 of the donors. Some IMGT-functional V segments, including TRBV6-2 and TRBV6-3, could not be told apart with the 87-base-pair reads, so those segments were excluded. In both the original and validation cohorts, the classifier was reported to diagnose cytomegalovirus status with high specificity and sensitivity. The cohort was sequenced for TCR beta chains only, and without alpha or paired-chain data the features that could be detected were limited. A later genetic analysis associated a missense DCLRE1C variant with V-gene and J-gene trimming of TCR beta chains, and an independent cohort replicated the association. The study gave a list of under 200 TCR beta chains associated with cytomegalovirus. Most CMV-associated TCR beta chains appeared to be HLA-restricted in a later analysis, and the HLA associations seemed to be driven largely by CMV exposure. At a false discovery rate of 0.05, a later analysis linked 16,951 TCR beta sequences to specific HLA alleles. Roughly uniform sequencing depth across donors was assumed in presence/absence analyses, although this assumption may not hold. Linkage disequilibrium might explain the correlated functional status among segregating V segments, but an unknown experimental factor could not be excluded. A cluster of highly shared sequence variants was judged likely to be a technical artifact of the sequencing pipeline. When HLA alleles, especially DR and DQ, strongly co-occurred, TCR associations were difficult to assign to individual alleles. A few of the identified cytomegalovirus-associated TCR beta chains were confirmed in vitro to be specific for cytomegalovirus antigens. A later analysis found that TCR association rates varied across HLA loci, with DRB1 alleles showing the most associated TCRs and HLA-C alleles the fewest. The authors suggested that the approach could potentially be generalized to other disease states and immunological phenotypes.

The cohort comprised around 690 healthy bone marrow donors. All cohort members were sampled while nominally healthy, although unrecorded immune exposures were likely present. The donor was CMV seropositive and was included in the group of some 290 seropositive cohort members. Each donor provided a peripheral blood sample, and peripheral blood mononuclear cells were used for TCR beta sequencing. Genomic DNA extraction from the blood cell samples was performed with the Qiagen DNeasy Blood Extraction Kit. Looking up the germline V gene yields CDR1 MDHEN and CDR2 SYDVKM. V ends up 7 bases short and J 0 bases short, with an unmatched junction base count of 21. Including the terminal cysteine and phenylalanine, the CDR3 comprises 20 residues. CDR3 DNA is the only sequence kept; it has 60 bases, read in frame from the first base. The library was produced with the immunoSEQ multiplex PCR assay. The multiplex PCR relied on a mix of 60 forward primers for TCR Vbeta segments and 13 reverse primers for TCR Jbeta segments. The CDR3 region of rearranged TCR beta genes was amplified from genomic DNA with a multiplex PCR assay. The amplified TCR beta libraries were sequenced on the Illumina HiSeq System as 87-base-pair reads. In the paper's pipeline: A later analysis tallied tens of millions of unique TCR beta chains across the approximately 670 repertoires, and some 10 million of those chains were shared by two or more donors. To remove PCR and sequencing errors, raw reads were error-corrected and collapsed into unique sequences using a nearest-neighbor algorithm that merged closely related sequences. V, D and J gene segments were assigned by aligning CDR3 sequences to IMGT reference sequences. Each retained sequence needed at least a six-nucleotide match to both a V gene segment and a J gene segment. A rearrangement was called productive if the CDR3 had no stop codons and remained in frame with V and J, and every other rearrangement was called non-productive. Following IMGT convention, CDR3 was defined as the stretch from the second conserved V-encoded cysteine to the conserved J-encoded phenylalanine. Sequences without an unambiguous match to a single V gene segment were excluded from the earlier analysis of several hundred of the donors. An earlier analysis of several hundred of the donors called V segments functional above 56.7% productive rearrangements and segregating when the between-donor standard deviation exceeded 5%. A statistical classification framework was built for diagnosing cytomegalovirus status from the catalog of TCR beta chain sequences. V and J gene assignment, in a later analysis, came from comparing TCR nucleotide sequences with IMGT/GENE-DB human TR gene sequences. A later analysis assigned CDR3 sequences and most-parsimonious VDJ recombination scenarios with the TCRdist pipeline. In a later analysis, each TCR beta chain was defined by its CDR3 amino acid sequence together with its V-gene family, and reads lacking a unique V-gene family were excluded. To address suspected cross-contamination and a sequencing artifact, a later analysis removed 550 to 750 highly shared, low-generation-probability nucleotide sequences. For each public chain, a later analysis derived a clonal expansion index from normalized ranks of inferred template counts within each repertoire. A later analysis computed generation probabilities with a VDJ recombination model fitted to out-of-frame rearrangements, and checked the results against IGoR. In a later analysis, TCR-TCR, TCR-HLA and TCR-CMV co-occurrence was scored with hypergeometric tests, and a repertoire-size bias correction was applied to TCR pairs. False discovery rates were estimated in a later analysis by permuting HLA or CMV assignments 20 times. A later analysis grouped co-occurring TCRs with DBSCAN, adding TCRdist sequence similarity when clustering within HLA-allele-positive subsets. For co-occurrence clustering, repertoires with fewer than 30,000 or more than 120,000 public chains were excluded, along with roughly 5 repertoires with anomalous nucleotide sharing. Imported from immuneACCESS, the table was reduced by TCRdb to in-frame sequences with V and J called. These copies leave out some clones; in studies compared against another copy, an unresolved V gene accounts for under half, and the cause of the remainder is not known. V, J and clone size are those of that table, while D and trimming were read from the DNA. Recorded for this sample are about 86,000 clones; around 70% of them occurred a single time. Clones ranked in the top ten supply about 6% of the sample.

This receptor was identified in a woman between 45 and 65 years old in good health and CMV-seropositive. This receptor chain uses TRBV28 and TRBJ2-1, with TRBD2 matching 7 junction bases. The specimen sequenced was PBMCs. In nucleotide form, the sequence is TGTGCCAGCACGGGGCAATCGGCAGGGAGGGCCGGGGGCTCCTACAATGAGCAGTTCTTC. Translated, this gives CASTGQSAGRAGGSYNEQFF.